Listed below are T cell receptor beta chains from one sample, sequenced in a study of T-cell reconstitution after alpha-beta-depleted transplantation in children. TCRdb analysed the PCR reads with MiXCR anew, one entry per CDR3 protein. Of approximately 350,000 distinct CDR3 sequences in the sample, about 9.4% are singletons; the top ten hold 2% to 2.5%. The source was PBMCs from the stem cell graft donor, collected from the stem cell graft. These receptors were obtained from a human donor who donated a stem cell graft to a child with acute lymphoblastic leukemia. Both conserved end residues are part of each CDR3.

v_call cdr3_aa
TRBV6-2/TRBV6-3 CASKSWRGRGQPQHF
TRBV7-9 CASSSTQGLADTQYF
TRBV5-1 CASSLGDREDTEAFF
TRBV5-6 CASSFVGRGGTGELFF
TRBV7-9 CASSLGWRERSTDTQYF
TRBV5-1 CASSSAGTGADGYTF
TRBV29-1 CSVVRGTGGMYEQYF
TRBV7-2 CASSPQTGISYEQYF
TRBV27 CASTQQGRANTGELFF
TRBV7-9 CASSSFKTGTDTQYF
TRBV5-1 CASSLGTGELSNQPQHF
TRBV11-2 CASSLERESSYEQYF
TRBV10-3 CAISGGGGQPQHF
TRBV20-1 CSANTGFNTEAFF
TRBV19 CASSPTGLAGVTDTQYF
TRBV9 CASSASSGSRETQYF
TRBV10-3 CAITASGYEQYF
TRBV6-2/TRBV6-3 CASKRGLAGTGELFF
TRBV10-1 CASRGSYGDTQYF
TRBV7-2 CASADGGTRDYF
TRBV6-1 CASRRLGGSYEQYF
TRBV9 CASSVGFRDTQYF
TRBV12-3/TRBV12-4 CASSLGLAPEQYF
TRBV4-1 CASSQERTTLPSYEQYF
TRBV5-6 CASSLAPSGYYNEQFF
TRBV7-8 CASSRRGQGAYEQYF
TRBV5-1 CASTRQGSSYNEQFF
TRBV6-5 CASSYGAGDEKLFF
TRBV30 CAWSRRAYEQYF
TRBV28 CASSLYPKPPTDTQYF
TRBV27 CASRLGNSPLHF
TRBV29-1 CSVAVNYEQYF
TRBV12-3/TRBV12-4 CASSFIGETQYF
TRBV27 CASSNNGQFEAFF
TRBV20-1 CSARRDSMNTEAFF
TRBV4-1 CASRQDTNTGELFF
TRBV27 CASSSITWTGSPTDIQYF
TRBV18 CASSPSQFTATNEKLFF
TRBV20-1 CSAKGPGNTIYF
TRBV3-1 CASSQDPGFGQPQHF
TRBV4-2 CASSAPGGTGELFF
TRBV6-1 CASSLGTSGSIEQYF
TRBV2 CASSEWNRDPSNYGYTF
TRBV11-2 CASSLESGIFGEWHGKDTEAFF
TRBV18 CASSPRDRESSYEQYF
TRBV6-5 CASSYSRVGRGSSYEQYF
TRBV12-5 CASAWGEYSTDTQYF
TRBV27 CASSSVARGRENTEAFF
TRBV7-6 CASSMGLAGGPLYNEQFF
TRBV20-1 CSAFPGLAGEIKAKNIQYF
TRBV4-3 CASSQEIRTVNQPQHF
TRBV27 CASSFAVDYEQYF
TRBV15 CATSRDGKSDTDTQYF
TRBV14 CASSQRLGGALAKNIQYF
TRBV12-3/TRBV12-4 CASSLGTPGSGSPLHF
TRBV28 CASSSPTTEAFF
TRBV7-9 CASSFLLSEQFF
TRBV4-3 CASSQDGAEQYF
TRBV7-9 CASSSRTSGGQNEQYF
TRBV12-3/TRBV12-4 CASSKLAGVIYEQYF